The 15 T cell receptor beta chains below come from one sample, sequenced in a study of CD8 T cells in ankylosing spondylitis. TCRdb reprocessed the 5' RACE reads with MiXCR, giving one entry per CDR3 protein. The sample has about 240,000 distinct CDR3 sequences; 8% to 9.5% are singletons. Sequenced sample: blood, either unsorted or a sorted T cell fraction (not recorded which). These receptors were collected from a male donor with ankylosing spondylitis or in good health (not recorded which).

This chain joins TRBV3-1 and TRBJ2-7; unclear D gene. The CDR3 spans 12 residues. Trimming left V 1 base short and J 7 bases short, with 8 bases between. Germline loops: CDR1 LGHDT, CDR2 YNNKEL (reference sequence). For the CDR3, the DNA is TGTGCCAGCAGCCAAGTTGTAGGAGAGCAGTACTTC. Translated: CASSQVVGEQYF.

This clonotype was seen ten or more times. The rearrangement joins TRBV5-1 to TRBJ2-1, with 7 bases matching TRBD1. Trimming cost V 0 bases and J 1 base; bases outside gene matches: 7. The CDR3 totals 17 residues. From germline, CDR1 is SGHRS and CDR2 YFSETQ. CDR3 amino acids: CASSLERQGKSYNEQFF. The CDR3 bases are TGCGCCAGCAGCTTGGAAAGACAGGGAAAATCCTACAATGAGCAGTTCTTC. The complete variable domain, with remaining parts taken from reference TRBV5-1 and TRBJ2-1, reads KAGVTQTPRYLIKTRGQQVTLSCSPISGHRSVSWYQQTPGQGLQFLFEYFSETQRNKGNFPGRFSGRQFSNSRSEMNVSTLELGDSALYLCASSLERQGKSYNEQFFGPGTRLTVL.

This clonotype was picked up many times. The chain couples TRBV7-9 to TRBJ2-1; 9 bases fit TRBD1. CDR3 length equals 15 residues. CDR1 is SEHNR, CDR2 FQNEAQ, per germline (reference sequence). V was clipped by 3 bases and J by 4 bases; unmatched bases: 4. CDR3 bases: TGTGCCAGCAGCTTTCCGGGACAGGGTTACAATGAGCAGTTCTTC. Translated: CASSFPGQGYNEQFF.

There are many counts of this clonotype. V and J are TRBV6-1 and TRBJ2-1, with D possibly TRBD1 on 6 matching bases. Germline V lookup: CDR1 MNHNS, CDR2 SASEGT. The CDR3 loop spans 14 amino acids. Trimming pared 7 bases from V and 5 bases from J, leaving 15 bases between. The CDR3 loop is CASIEGQVDNEQFF. In DNA form, the CDR3 reads TGTGCCAGCATAGAGGGACAAGTGGACAATGAGCAGTTCTTC.

This clonotype has ten or more counts. J is TRBJ2-5 and V is TRBV2; D is possibly TRBD1 (6 bases). Between the trimmed V and J ends, which lost 4 bases and 1 base, there was a span of 13 bases. This CDR3 has 15 residues. In germline, CDR1 is SNHLY, CDR2 FYNNEI. CDR3 nucleotides: TGTGCCAGCAGTGTGCAGAGAGGGGGCCAAGAGACCCAGTACTTC. Amino acid sequence: CASSVQRGGQETQYF.

Ten or more counts support this clonotype. This chain uses TRBV4-3 with TRBJ1-2, with D perhaps matching TRBD1 (5 bases). The CDR3 contains 14 residues. Germline V gene data show CDR1 as LGHNA and CDR2 as YSLEER. V was shortened by 3 bases and J by 6 bases, with 14 bases between the two germline ends. The CDR3: CASSQGREGDGYTF. The DNA of the CDR3 is TGCGCCAGCAGCCAGGGGCGAGAAGGAGATGGCTACACCTTC.

Ten or more counts support this clonotype. The gene calls are TRBV4-1 and TRBJ1-2, with D possibly being TRBD1 (6 bases). This CDR3 contains 19 residues. Germline CDR1 and CDR2: MGHRA and YSYEKL. Trimming shortened V by 1 base and J by 1 base, and 22 bases separated the two germline ends. CDR3 sequence reads: CASSQGPPTGQTINYGYTF. In DNA, the CDR3 is TGCGCCAGCAGCCAAGGCCCCCCCACCGGACAGACGATTAACTATGGCTACACCTTC.

The chain joins TRBV15 to TRBJ1-2; possible D gene TRBD1, 6 bases. The germline V gene has CDR1 LNHNV and CDR2 YYDKDF (reference sequence). The V end was cut by 0 bases, the J end by 5 bases, with 13 bases between. CDR3 size: 15 residues. The CDR3 loop is CATSRDRPGVYGYTF. The CDR3 DNA follows: TGTGCCACCAGCAGAGATCGTCCAGGGGTTTATGGCTACACCTTC.

This clonotype was found many times. The chain couples TRBV20-1 to TRBJ1-5, with D perhaps matching TRBD1 (5 bases). CDR1 is DFQATT, CDR2 SNEGSKA, per germline (reference sequence). The CDR3 has 14 residues. V shed 3 bases and J shed 3 bases, with 12 bases lying between them. CDR3 amino acids: CSASFGGVNQPQHF. For the CDR3, the DNA is TGCAGTGCTAGTTTTGGGGGGGTCAATCAGCCCCAGCATTTT.

This clonotype was recorded at least ten times. V gene TRBV6-5 combines with J gene TRBJ2-7, with D uncertain. The germline gives CDR1 MNHEY, CDR2 SVGAGI. This CDR3 spans 14 amino acids. V was pared by 0 bases and J by 4 bases, with 10 bases between. CDR3 loop: CASSYSSPYYEQYF. Written as DNA, the CDR3 is TGTGCCAGCAGTTACTCGAGCCCCTATTACGAGCAGTACTTC.

In the case of this clonotype: A read error is possible here, since a much larger clone lies one base away. V gene TRBV5-5 combines with J gene TRBJ2-5; a possible D gene is TRBD2 (6 bases). Germline V gene sequence: CDR1 SGHKS, CDR2 YYEKEE (reference sequence). CDR3 length: 12 residues. CDR3 nucleotides: TGTGCCAGCAGCTGGCGGGACGAGACCCAGTGCTTC. Its translation: CASSWRDETQCF.

This clonotype was seen a few times. The rearrangement uses TRBV5-8 and TRBJ2-3, with D perhaps TRBD1 or TRBD2 (5 bases each). The CDR3 length is 14 residues. The germline CDR1 and CDR2 sequences are SGHTS and YDEGEE. Deletions cut 7 bases from V and 0 bases from J, with 12 bases between. CDR3 residues: CASGPGDSTDTQYF. As DNA, the CDR3 is TGTGCCAGCGGACCCGGGGACAGCACAGATACGCAGTATTTT.

This clonotype was observed at least ten times. The chain links TRBV20-1 to TRBJ2-3, with TRBD2 matching over 9 bases. The CDR3 sequence is 17 residues long. Germline loops: CDR1 DFQATT, CDR2 SNEGSKA (reference sequence). The V and J ends lost 0 bases and 3 bases, in that order; junction bases with no gene match: 10. The CDR3 nucleotides are TGCAGTGCTAGAGATCGGGGCGGGAGGGCCCTAACAGATACGCAGTATTTT. It translates to CSARDRGGRALTDTQYF.

The rearrangement uses TRBV7-3 and TRBJ2-2; a weak D match, TRBD2 (6 bases). This CDR3 has 14 amino acids. Germline V gene data show CDR1 as SGHTA and CDR2 as FQGTGA. Trimming removed 6 bases at V and 6 bases at J, with 14 bases between. The CDR3 reads CASRTAGDSGELFF. CDR3 nucleotides: TGTGCCAGCAGAACTGCCGGGGACTCCGGGGAGCTGTTTTTT.

The rearrangement uses TRBV5-1 and TRBJ2-7; D possibly corresponds to TRBD2 (6 bases). There are 14 residues in the CDR3. Trimming stripped 0 bases from V and 4 bases from J, with 11 bases between. The V gene's germline CDR1 is SGHRS and CDR2 YFSETQ. The CDR3 loop reads CASSLAPGTYEQYF. CDR3 nucleotides: TGCGCCAGCAGCTTGGCCCCCGGGACTTACGAGCAGTACTTC.